The rows below give T cell receptor beta chains drawn from one sample of a study of early T cells in non-severe SARS-CoV-2 infection. TCRdb recomputed calls from the 5' RACE reads with MiXCR, one row per CDR3 protein. The data show 35,000 to 55,000 distinct CDR3 sequences, with approximately 10% seen just once and 21% held by the top ten. The sample consisted of whole blood. These receptors came from an adult who was a healthcare worker with PCR-confirmed SARS-CoV-2 infection or an uninfected control (not recorded which). The CDR3 runs from the conserved cysteine through the conserved F or W. A D gene is named only where the DNA matches it firmly. Clone size is given for some rows only: seen once, a few or many times, or a class if the clone is expanded.

CDR3 DNA,CDR3 protein,clone size,D gene,J gene,V gene
TGTGCCAGCAGCGTTAGGGACAGAAACACCGGGGAGCTGTTTTTT,CASSVRDRNTGELFF,.,TRBD1,TRBJ2-2,TRBV9
TGCAGTGCTACCCCCCGGCCCTACGAGCAGTACTTC,CSATPRPYEQYF,many,.,TRBJ2-7,TRBV20-1
TGTGCCAGCAGTCTGCTAGCGGGATACAATGAGCAGTTCTTC,CASSLLAGYNEQFF,few,TRBD2,TRBJ2-1,TRBV3-1
TGCAGTGCTAGCTCCCCGGGAAGCGAAAAACTGTTTTTT,CSASSPGSEKLFF,.,.,TRBJ1-4,TRBV20-1
TGTGCCAGCTCACCAGGGACAGGGACCTACAATGAGCAGTTCTTC,CASSPGTGTYNEQFF,few,TRBD1,TRBJ2-1,TRBV18
TGTGCCAGCAGCTTAGAAGGGACTGGCTACACCTTC,CASSLEGTGYTF,many,.,TRBJ1-2,TRBV7-6
TGCGCCAGCAGCCACAAGGGAAGCGGGACTGGGGTCTCCTACAATGAGCAGTTCTTC,CASSHKGSGTGVSYNEQFF,many,TRBD2,TRBJ2-1,TRBV4-1
TGTGCCAGCAGTTTTCTCCACAATGAGCAGTTCTTC,CASSFLHNEQFF,few,.,TRBJ2-1,TRBV28
TGTGCCAGCAGTTTAGGAGGGTGGGGTACGCAGTATTTT,CASSLGGWGTQYF,.,.,TRBJ2-3,TRBV28
TGTGCCAGCAGCACCCAGGGAGACTATGGCTACACCTTC,CASSTQGDYGYTF,.,.,TRBJ1-2,TRBV7-9
TGTGCCAGCACGGGGAGCGGTGGCAATCAGCCCCAGCATTTT,CASTGSGGNQPQHF,many,.,TRBJ1-5,TRBV28
TGTGCCAGCAGTACGACAGGGGGCGCTTCGGGCTACACCTTC,CASSTTGGASGYTF,many,TRBD1,TRBJ1-2,TRBV12-3/TRBV12-4
TGTGCCAGCAGCGCCCAGCGTAGCGGGCGGGACGAGCAGTACTTC,CASSAQRSGRDEQYF,.,TRBD2,TRBJ2-7,TRBV7-2
TGTGCCAGTAGTATATCAGGGCAAGAGACCCAGTACTTC,CASSISGQETQYF,few,.,TRBJ2-5,TRBV19
TGTGCCAGCAGCCAAGATCCGGGGATGGGGGAGCTGTTTTTT,CASSQDPGMGELFF,.,.,TRBJ2-2,TRBV4-2
TGTGCCAGCAGCTTAGTCGGGAGCTCGTACAATGAGCAGTTCTTC,CASSLVGSSYNEQFF,medium-sized,.,TRBJ2-1,TRBV7-2
TGTGCCAGCACAGACCTAAGCGGGAGCTCCTACGAGCAGTACTTC,CASTDLSGSSYEQYF,.,TRBD2,TRBJ2-7,TRBV7-9
TGCAGCGTTGTAGCCAATGAGCAGTTCTTC,CSVVANEQFF,.,.,TRBJ2-1,TRBV29-1
TGCGCCAGCAGCCCCGGTGGGTACAATGAGCAGTTCTTC,CASSPGGYNEQFF,.,.,TRBJ2-1,TRBV5-1
TGCAGAGCGGTCCATGGGGAGACCCAGTACTTC,CRAVHGETQYF,.,.,TRBJ2-5,TRBV20-1
TGTGCCAGCAGGGGACAGGGCTTCAACACTGAAGCTTTCTTT,CASRGQGFNTEAFF,.,TRBD1,TRBJ1-1,TRBV27
TGTGCCAGCTCTGACACTAACACCGGGGAGCTGTTTTTT,CASSDTNTGELFF,many,.,TRBJ2-2,TRBV12-3/TRBV12-4
TGTGCCAGCAGTTTAGCTTTGGGACAGGGCTCTTCTGGGGCCAACGTCCTGACTTTC,CASSLALGQGSSGANVLTF,few,TRBD1,TRBJ2-6,TRBV12-3/TRBV12-4
TGTGCCAGCAGTTACTCTCCGGACAGAGGATACGAGCAGTACTTC,CASSYSPDRGYEQYF,many,.,TRBJ2-7,TRBV6-5
TGTGCCAGCAGCCTCGCCTTCCGGCTAGCATTCTCCTACGAGCAGTACTTC,CASSLAFRLAFSYEQYF,many,.,TRBJ2-7,TRBV7-2
TGTGCCAGCAGCCTTCGACCGACTAGCCCTTTATACAATGAGCAGTTCTTC,CASSLRPTSPLYNEQFF,.,TRBD2,TRBJ2-1,TRBV14
TGTGCCACCAGCAGGACTACAGGGATAAGTGAAAAACTGTTTTTT,CATSRTTGISEKLFF,.,.,TRBJ1-4,TRBV15
TGTGCCAGCAGTTATAAAAGCACTGAAGCTTTCTTT,CASSYKSTEAFF,.,.,TRBJ1-1,TRBV6-2/TRBV6-3
TGCGCCAGCAGCCAAGCCCCTAGCGGGTCAAGCACCGGGGAGCTGTTTTTT,CASSQAPSGSSTGELFF,few,TRBD2,TRBJ2-2,TRBV4-3
TGTGCCAGCAGCCAAGACCGGGACGAGCAGTACTTC,CASSQDRDEQYF,.,.,TRBJ2-7,TRBV4-2
TGTGCCAGCAGCAAGTCGGGTCCCCCCTACGAGCAGTACTTC,CASSKSGPPYEQYF,few,.,TRBJ2-7,TRBV5-4
TGTGCCAGCAGGCTCAACCGGGTTGAGACCCAGTACTTC,CASRLNRVETQYF,many,.,TRBJ2-5,TRBV28
TGTGCCAGCAGTTCACCCCTCCCGATGGGGGACGAGCAGTACTTC,CASSSPLPMGDEQYF,few,.,TRBJ2-7,TRBV28
TGTGCCAGCAGTATCCAGGGATACGAGCAGTACTTC,CASSIQGYEQYF,many,.,TRBJ2-7,TRBV6-5
TGTGCCAGCAGTCCCCTCCGTGAAGCTTTCTTT,CASSPLREAFF,few,.,TRBJ1-1,TRBV6-6
TGTGCCAGCAGCTTAGTTCGGGACAGGGGCGATGAGCAGTTCTTC,CASSLVRDRGDEQFF,many,TRBD1,TRBJ2-1,TRBV11-2
TGTGCCAGCAGCCAGGGTCTCCGACGGGGCACTGAAGCTTTCTTT,CASSQGLRRGTEAFF,.,.,TRBJ1-1,TRBV3-1
TGCAGTGCCTCATCCGACAATCAAGAGACCCAGTACTTC,CSASSDNQETQYF,few,.,TRBJ2-5,TRBV20-1
TGTGCCAGCAGGCGGGGGAAATATCTGAGCTACGAGCAGTACTTC,CASRRGKYLSYEQYF,many,TRBD2,TRBJ2-7,TRBV6-5
TGCAGTGCCGGGGATACAAACACTGAAGCTTTCTTT,CSAGDTNTEAFF,many,.,TRBJ1-1,TRBV20-1
TGTGCCAGCAGCCGGGATTTAGGCTACGAGCAGTACTTC,CASSRDLGYEQYF,many,.,TRBJ2-7,TRBV28
TGTGCCAGCAGTTCCACAGGGAAGGGGCACGAGCAGTACTTC,CASSSTGKGHEQYF,few,.,TRBJ2-7,TRBV28
TGCGCCAGCAGCCAAGAATTCCAGAGGGGTCAGCATTTT,CASSQEFQRGQHF,.,.,TRBJ1-5,TRBV4-1
TGCAGTGCTAGAGGGGGCCGGACAGTTAGTTTCTACAATGAGCAGTTCTTC,CSARGGRTVSFYNEQFF,many,.,TRBJ2-1,TRBV20-1
TGTGCCAGCAGCCCCGGACAGATTATGTCCTACGAGCAGTACTTC,CASSPGQIMSYEQYF,many,.,TRBJ2-7,TRBV7-2
TGCAGCGCTTACAGAAACTCGAACACTGAAGCTTTCTTT,CSAYRNSNTEAFF,few,.,TRBJ1-1,TRBV29-1
TGCGCCAGCAGCTGGGGGTCAGCGGACTACTCCTACGAGCAGTACTTC,CASSWGSADYSYEQYF,.,.,TRBJ2-7,TRBV5-1
TGTGCCAGCAGACCTGGGACATTTGAAAAACTGTTTTTT,CASRPGTFEKLFF,.,.,TRBJ1-4,TRBV6-5
TGTGCCAGTAGTATGGGACTGCGCACAGATACGCAGTATTTT,CASSMGLRTDTQYF,many,.,TRBJ2-3,TRBV19
TGTGCCAGCAGCCGTATGAACTACGAGCAGTACTTC,CASSRMNYEQYF,many,.,TRBJ2-7,TRBV11-2
TGCGCCAGCAGCCCCTACACAGATACGCAGTATTTT,CASSPYTDTQYF,many,.,TRBJ2-3,TRBV5-1
TGTGCCAGCCAGGGGGACTACACCGGGGAGCTGTTTTTT,CASQGDYTGELFF,medium-sized,.,TRBJ2-2,TRBV6-2/TRBV6-3
TGCAGTGCTACGGCGGATTCATACGAGCAGTACTTC,CSATADSYEQYF,many,.,TRBJ2-7,TRBV20-1
TGTGCCAGCAGTTACCACTCGAGGGGGGACCTAGCGCGATTGTTCTTC,CASSYHSRGDLARLFF,many,.,TRBJ2-1,TRBV6-2/TRBV6-3
TGTGCCAGCAGTCTCGGACTAGCTGCCTCCTACAATGAGCAGTTCTTC,CASSLGLAASYNEQFF,few,TRBD2,TRBJ2-1,TRBV12-3/TRBV12-4
TGTGCCAGCACCCTTAGCGCGACCATCAGGGAAAACATTCAGTACTTC,CASTLSATIRENIQYF,few,.,TRBJ2-4,TRBV12-3/TRBV12-4
TGTGCCAGCAAACCAAGCTCCTACAATGAGCAGTTCTTC,CASKPSSYNEQFF,.,.,TRBJ2-1,TRBV11-2
TGCAGTGCCAGGGACAGGGGGGGGAGGCAAGAGACCCAGTACTTC,CSARDRGGRQETQYF,.,TRBD1,TRBJ2-5,TRBV20-1
TGTGCCAGCAGCTCTCTTAGCGGGACCGGGGAGCTGTTTTTT,CASSSLSGTGELFF,.,TRBD2,TRBJ2-2,TRBV9
TGTGCCAGCAGTTTACGATTGGGAGCGGGAGGGCGAAGTGAGCAGTTCTTC,CASSLRLGAGGRSEQFF,.,TRBD2,TRBJ2-1,TRBV12-3/TRBV12-4